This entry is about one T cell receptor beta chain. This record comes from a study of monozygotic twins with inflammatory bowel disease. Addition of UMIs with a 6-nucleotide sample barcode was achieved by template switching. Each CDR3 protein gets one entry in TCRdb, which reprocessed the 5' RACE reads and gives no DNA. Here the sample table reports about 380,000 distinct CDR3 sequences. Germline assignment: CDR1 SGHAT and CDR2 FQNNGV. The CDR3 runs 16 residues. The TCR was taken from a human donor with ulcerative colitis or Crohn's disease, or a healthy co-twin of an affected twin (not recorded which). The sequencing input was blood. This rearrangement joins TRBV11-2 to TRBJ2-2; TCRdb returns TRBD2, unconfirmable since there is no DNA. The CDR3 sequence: CASSPPGASYTGELFF.